Listed below are T cell receptor beta chains from one sample, sequenced in a study of post-analysis software for immune sequencing data. TCRdb processed the PCR reads anew with MiXCR; each CDR3 protein has one entry. In the table there are 450,000 or so distinct CDR3 sequences, around 40% of which are singletons. The sample taken for sequencing was blood. The source is a girl under 18 with multiple sclerosis. Both conserved end residues are trimmed from each CDR3. Clone size is not always given. Where it is, it says once, few, many or a class for expanded clones.

clone_size	v_call	j_call	cdr3_aa
NA	TRBV5-1	TRBJ2-5	ASSLSPTGVETQY
NA	TRBV20-1	TRBJ1-4	SAVQGATNEKLF
few	TRBV28	TRBJ1-2	ASSLVGRDGYT
NA	TRBV20-1	TRBJ2-3	SATSTSGRATDTQY
NA	TRBV27	TRBJ2-5	ASSLRLAGRFETQY
few	TRBV28	TRBJ2-5	ASSSGTPEETQY
NA	TRBV7-2	TRBJ2-7	ASSFGLANYEQY
NA	TRBV7-9	TRBJ2-7	ASSSLAPGLATYEQY
NA	TRBV29-1	TRBJ2-2	SVEGATGELF
few	TRBV5-1	TRBJ1-2	ASSSETSNYGYT
NA	TRBV24-1	TRBJ2-1	ATSDRVEQF
NA	TRBV2	TRBJ1-5	ASTEGDPHQPQH
NA	TRBV10-3	TRBJ1-5	AISPGQDSNQPQH
few	TRBV13	TRBJ2-5	ASSLAGAGEEETQY
few	TRBV7-2	TRBJ2-1	ASSYPSESEQF
NA	TRBV5-1	TRBJ1-5	ASSPRGGTDQPQH
few	TRBV29-1	TRBJ2-7	SVVTTESYEQY
NA	TRBV6-4	TRBJ2-3	ASSELAGDPGDTQY
NA	TRBV28	TRBJ1-1	ASSLPDRFGAEAF
NA	TRBV4-2	TRBJ2-7	ASSQDILGAREQY
NA	TRBV13	NA	ASSLEQGFEQY
NA	TRBV20-1	TRBJ1-4	SARAGGVTNEKLF
NA	TRBV7-9	TRBJ2-7	ASSNPGQGVTYEQY
NA	TRBV24-1	TRBJ2-1	ATSVLGAPSYNEQF
few	TRBV4-1	TRBJ2-6	ASTRGAPGANVLT
NA	TRBV5-1	TRBJ2-2	ASRDRVDTGELF
once	TRBV5-1	TRBJ2-7	ASSLGDTTSYEQY
once	TRBV3-1	TRBJ1-3	ASSQDAGNTIY
NA	TRBV4-2	TRBJ2-1	ASSQGTLTNEQF
many	TRBV7-2	TRBJ2-7	ASSLTSGAYEQY
NA	TRBV15	TRBJ2-7	ATSKGLAGFEEQY
NA	TRBV20-1	TRBJ1-1	SASPIRGQGPTEAF
few	TRBV7-8	TRBJ2-1	ASSLTRDRGRGEQF
few	TRBV20-1	TRBJ2-1	SARLGGLSNEQF
NA	TRBV12-3/TRBV12-4	TRBJ1-2	ASSLSEGLGGYT
few	TRBV12-3/TRBV12-4	TRBJ2-1	ASSSEGGSMYNEQF
NA	TRBV18	TRBJ2-5	ASSPQNPVALETQY
NA	TRBV24-1	TRBJ1-2	ATSGDRGNYGYT
few	TRBV28	TRBJ2-7	ASSFQGGRAHEQY
NA	TRBV29-1	TRBJ1-2	SVVDGNYGYT
few	TRBV29-1	TRBJ2-3	SAGTGGSTDTQY
NA	TRBV6-5	TRBJ1-1	ASSYSTDTEAF
NA	TRBV6-1	TRBJ1-2	ASSEYPGVSYGYT
NA	TRBV30	TRBJ1-2	AWRGQSSAPDGYT
few	TRBV9	TRBJ1-2	ASSVGQGWGYGYT
few	TRBV6-5	TRBJ2-2	ASSQAGYGTGELF